Detailed here is one T cell receptor (beta chain). Libraries were prepared by immunoSEQ multiplex PCR; TCRdb keeps only in-frame clonotypes and omits some of them. The sample carries about 140,000 clones, roughly 92% recorded once. The data were obtained in a study of control samples from healthy donors and cancer patients. The material sequenced was blood. The TCR sequence derives from a man aged 25 to 40 in good health.

CDR3 protein: CASSRQGSQETQYF. The CDR3 DNA reads as TGTGCCAGCAGTCGACAGGGGTCTCAAGAGACCCAGTACTTC. The chain joins TRBV3-1 (or the pseudogene TRBV3-2) to TRBJ2-5, with 8 positions matching TRBD1. V was pared by 6 bases and J by 2 bases, with 5 bases of the junction left unmatched. CDR1 is LGHDT, CDR2 YNNKEL, per germline (reference sequence). The CDR3 consists of 14 residues.